These 25 T cell receptor beta chains came from one sample sequenced in a study of radiotherapy plus CTLA-4 blockade in lung cancer. Sequencing was performed with immunoSEQ multiplex PCR; in TCRdb, only in-frame clones are kept and a portion is missing. The repertoire includes tens of thousands of clones, under 80% of them detected once, and approximately 16% sits in the top ten. Specimen: peripheral blood, collected from a patient treated with radiotherapy plus ipilimumab. The receptors were sampled from a human donor with non-small cell lung cancer who had a complete response to radiotherapy plus ipilimumab.

V is TRBV19 and J is TRBJ1-1, with a possible D match to TRBD1 (5 bases). This CDR3 is 13 amino acids long. Germline V gene sequence: CDR1 LNHDA, CDR2 SQIVND (reference sequence). The V end lost 5 bases, the J end lost 11 bases, and 18 bases lay between the germline ends. CDR3 bases: TGTGCCAGTAGTCCCCTGGGGCGCGATATGGCTTTCTTT. Amino acids: CASSPLGRDMAFF.

The chain employs TRBV10-1 and TRBJ2-2; D remains unclear. The germline CDR1 and CDR2 sequences are WNHNN and SYGVQD (reference sequence). This CDR3 region has 17 residues. Between the trimmed V and J ends, which lost 0 bases and 0 bases, there was a span of 11 bases. CDR3 nucleotides: TGCGCCAGCAGTGAGTCGATCCCAACAGCGAACACCGGGGAGCTGTTTTTT. Its protein product is CASSESIPTANTGELFF.

The CDR3 reads CASSYGQGSQPQHF. For the CDR3, the DNA is TGTGCCAGCAGTTATGGACAGGGAAGTCAGCCCCAGCATTTT. The J gene is TRBJ1-5, the V gene TRBV6-1, with 8 bases that match TRBD1. Trimming removed 5 bases from V and 6 bases from J; junction bases left unmatched: 6. The germline CDR1 and CDR2 sequences are MNHNS and SASEGT. This CDR3 has 14 residues.

J is TRBJ2-3 and V is TRBV19; 7 positions match TRBD2. After removal of 1 base from V and 2 bases from J, the junction contained 6 bases not matched to a gene. The CDR3 sequence is 16 residues long. Germline CDR1 reads LNHDA; CDR2 reads SQIVND (reference sequence). CDR3 protein: CASSIGGLLTTDTQYF. CDR3 nucleotides: TGTGCCAGTAGTATAGGGGGACTACTAACCACAGATACGCAGTATTTT.

The chain couples TRBV29-1 to TRBJ2-7; TRBD1 matches 7 bases. Germline values: CDR1 SQVTM, CDR2 ANQGSEA. The CDR3 length is 15 residues. Trimming cost V 6 bases and J 0 bases; bases outside gene matches: 11. The CDR3 DNA is TGCAGCGTCCGGGACAGCCGGTTGAGCTCCTACGAGCAGTACTTC. Its translation: CSVRDSRLSSYEQYF.

The chain uses TRBV9 and TRBJ1-1; TRBD1 is a possible D gene (6 bases). Trimming stripped 0 bases from V and 5 bases from J, with 20 bases between. CDR1 SGDLS and CDR2 YYNGEE come from the germline V gene. The CDR3 loop spans 17 amino acids. In DNA, the CDR3 is TGTGCCAGCAGCGTAGTTCCCGGGGACACCCCTGGGACTGAAGCTTTCTTT. Encoded protein: CASSVVPGDTPGTEAFF.

This chain connects TRBV7-9 to TRBJ2-7, with TRBD2 as a possible D gene (6 bases). Germline V gene lookup returns CDR1 SEHNR and CDR2 FQNEAQ (reference sequence). This CDR3 spans 14 amino acids. V dropped 6 bases and J dropped 4 bases, with 16 bases sitting between them. The CDR3 region is CASRPEGGGYEQYF. CDR3 nucleotide sequence: TGTGCCAGCAGACCAGAGGGAGGAGGGTACGAGCAGTACTTC.

The chain links TRBV18 to TRBJ1-2; D may be TRBD1 (5 bases). CDR1 and CDR2 (germline): KGHSH, LQKENI. The V end lost 2 bases, the J end lost 6 bases, and 10 bases lay between the germline ends. The CDR3 is 13 amino acids. For the CDR3, the DNA is TGTGCCAGCTCACCAGCAGGGAATGATGGCTACACCTTC. Protein sequence: CASSPAGNDGYTF.

The V and J genes are TRBV5-4 and TRBJ2-3; TRBD1 aligns across 9 bases. The trim removed 4 bases at V and 5 bases at J, leaving 8 bases unmatched. This CDR3 is 15 amino acids long. In germline, CDR1 is SGHNT, CDR2 YYREEE (reference sequence). CDR3 bases: TGTGCCAGCAGCGTGGGAGGGACAGGGAGAGATACGCAGTATTTT. Its translation is CASSVGGTGRDTQYF.

CDR3 sequence (DNA): TGTGCCTCTATGGGGGGGTCTGGAAACACCATATATTTT. This sequence encodes CASMGGSGNTIYF. The V and J genes are TRBV25-1 and TRBJ1-3, with a weak D call TRBD1 (5 bases). Germline V lookup: CDR1 MGHDK, CDR2 SYGVNS. Trimming stripped 11 bases from V and 1 base from J, with 12 bases between. CDR3 length: 13 amino acids.

This chain uses TRBV16 with TRBJ2-5, with 8 bases aligning to TRBD1. The CDR3 spans 15 residues. Trimming took 7 bases from V and 5 from J; bases not matched to a gene: 12. In germline, CDR1 is KGHSY, CDR2 FQNENV. Here the CDR3 DNA reads TGTGCCAGCATCCGCCGACAGGGGATAACGGAGACCCAGTACTTC. It yields the protein CASIRRQGITETQYF.

The chain combines TRBV5-1 with TRBJ2-3; TRBD2 matches at 9 bases. The CDR3 is 14 residues long. Losses at the gene ends were 4 bases for V and 3 bases for J; bases not matched to a gene: 3. Looked up from germline, CDR1 is SGHRS and CDR2 is YFSETQ. DNA for the CDR3: TGCGCCAGCAGCATGAGCGGGGGGACAGATACGCAGTATTTT. Translating it yields CASSMSGGTDTQYF. The whole variable domain, filled in from reference TRBV5-1 and TRBJ2-3, reads KAGVTQTPRYLIKTRGQQVTLSCSPISGHRSVSWYQQTPGQGLQFLFEYFSETQRNKGNFPGRFSGRQFSNSRSEMNVSTLELGDSALYLCASSMSGGTDTQYFGPGTRLTVL.

The rearrangement links TRBV29-1 to TRBJ2-7, with TRBD2 matching over 11 bases. This CDR3 comprises 14 residues. Germline V gene sequence: CDR1 SQVTM, CDR2 ANQGSEA. The V and J ends lost 0 bases and 8 bases, in that order; junction bases with no gene match: 6. The CDR3 is CSVEEASGGIKQYF. The CDR3 nucleotides read TGCAGCGTTGAAGAGGCTAGCGGGGGGATTAAGCAGTACTTC.

This chain joins TRBV30 and TRBJ2-3; perhaps TRBD2 as D (6 bases). The CDR3 consists of 13 residues. Trimming took 6 bases from V and 1 from J, leaving 11 bases between them. CDR1 and CDR2 (germline): GTSNPN, SVGIG (reference sequence). This CDR3 is CACSSERTDTQYF. The CDR3 nucleotides read TGTGCCTGTTCTAGCGAACGCACAGATACGCAGTATTTT.

V usage is TRBV29-1 and J usage is TRBJ2-3, with 7 nucleotides matching TRBD2. Germline V gives CDR1 SQVTM, CDR2 ANQGSEA. J gave up 4 bases and V 6 bases, and 10 bases lay outside the gene matches. The CDR3 covers 14 residues. Here the CDR3 reads CSVRGEGRADTQYF. In DNA form, the CDR3 reads TGCAGCGTACGCGGGGAGGGCCGTGCAGATACGCAGTATTTT.

The gene calls are TRBV6-1 and TRBJ1-5; 8 bases line up with TRBD1. J was trimmed by 4 bases and V by 6 bases; bases with no gene match: 8. Germline loops: CDR1 MNHNS, CDR2 SASEGT. The CDR3 has 15 residues. In DNA, the CDR3 is TGTGCCAGCAGGACAGGGGACCAAAGTAATCAGCCCCAGCATTTT. Residues: CASRTGDQSNQPQHF.

This chain links TRBV29-1 with TRBJ1-3; D unclear. The CDR3 has 12 residues. V was shortened by 4 bases and J by 2 bases, with 6 bases between the two germline ends. Germline CDR1 and CDR2: SQVTM and ANQGSEA. Here the CDR3 DNA reads TGCAGCGTTGGGAGTACTGGAAACACCATATATTTT. It translates to CSVGSTGNTIYF.

This clone was detected a few times. The gene calls are TRBV7-2 and TRBJ1-1, with 7 positions matching TRBD1. There are 15 residues in the CDR3. Germline CDR1 and CDR2: SGHTA and FQGNSA. V was pared by 1 base and J by 0 bases, with 2 bases of the junction left unmatched. Here the CDR3 reads CASSLVQGVNTEAFF. In DNA form, the CDR3 reads TGTGCCAGCAGCTTAGTTCAGGGGGTGAACACTGAAGCTTTCTTT.

The rearrangement uses TRBV5-6 and TRBJ1-2; 7 bases fit TRBD1. The germline V gene encodes CDR1 SGHDT and CDR2 YYEEEE. Trimming took 1 base from V and 2 from J; bases not matched to a gene: 8. CDR3 length: 16 amino acids. CDR3 nucleotides: TGTGCCAGCAGCTTGCAGGGGGACGGTAGGAACTATGGCTACACCTTC. Protein sequence: CASSLQGDGRNYGYTF.

The chain couples TRBV7-6 to TRBJ1-3; no clear D gene. Looked up from germline, CDR1 is SGHVS and CDR2 is FNYEAQ. Trimming took 1 base from V and 0 from J, leaving 10 bases between them. This CDR3 comprises 16 residues. The CDR3 coding sequence is TGTGCCAGCAGCTTAGGGGTCGGGAGCTCTGGAAACACCATATATTTT. Residues: CASSLGVGSSGNTIYF.

J is TRBJ2-3 and V is TRBV5-1; D is possibly TRBD2 (6 bases). With 6 bases removed from V and 4 bases from J, the gap between germline ends came to 18 bases. This CDR3 is built from 15 residues. Germline CDR1 SGHRS, CDR2 YFSETQ. CDR3 in amino acids: CASNPPSGDPDTQYF. Written as DNA, the CDR3 is TGCGCCAGCAACCCTCCATCGGGAGACCCAGATACGCAGTATTTT.

The chain has TRBV5-1 and TRBJ2-5, with 8 bases fitting TRBD2. Trimming took 0 bases from V and 2 from J; bases not matched to a gene: 6. Germline-derived CDR1 and CDR2 are SGHRS and YFSETQ. The CDR3 is made up of 16 amino acids. The CDR3 nucleotides read TGCGCCAGCAGCTTGGAAGCGGCGGGGGGTCAAGAGACCCAGTACTTC. Translating it yields CASSLEAAGGQETQYF.

The V and J genes are TRBV13 and TRBJ2-7; a weak D match, TRBD2 (5 bases). The germline V gene has CDR1 PRHDT and CDR2 FYEKMQ (reference sequence). This CDR3 is 18 amino acids long. V shed 0 bases and J shed 3 bases, with 21 bases lying between them. The CDR3: CASSLGGRYGSDYYEQYF. The CDR3 DNA reads TGTGCCAGCAGCTTAGGGGGGAGATACGGGTCAGACTACTACGAGCAGTACTTC.

The count of this clone is one. This chain connects TRBV6-5 to TRBJ2-7, with TRBD2 matching over 13 bases. The germline V gene encodes CDR1 MNHEY and CDR2 SVGAGI. J lost 0 bases, V lost 6 bases, and 2 bases had no gene match. This CDR3 comprises 15 residues. Here the CDR3 DNA reads TGTGCCAGCAGCAGACTAGCGGGAGGCTCCTACGAGCAGTACGTC. As protein: CASSRLAGGSYEQYV.

In this sample, this clone turned up once. The CDR3 nucleotides read TGTGCCAGCAGCAAGGACAGTGCAACTAATGAAAAACTGTTTTTT. Translation: CASSKDSATNEKLFF. The chain couples TRBV5-4 to TRBJ1-4, with D perhaps TRBD1 (6 bases). This CDR3 has 15 residues. Germline CDR1 and CDR2: SGHNT and YYREEE (reference sequence). Trimming shortened V by 4 bases and J by 0 bases, and 10 bases separated the two germline ends.